These 8 T cell receptor beta chains originate from one sample sequenced in a study of T cells in localized non-small cell lung cancer. Data came from immunoSEQ multiplex PCR; TCRdb stores just in-frame clones and leaves some out. This repertoire shows over 6,000 clones, approximately 15% found once; its top ten account for about 5%. Sequenced here: normal lung tissue next to the tumor, sampled before any cancer treatment. The receptor source for this set is a male donor at least 60 years old with stage II squamous cell lung carcinoma.

The chain joins TRBV15 to TRBJ2-6; no clear D gene. This CDR3 comprises 14 residues. V was cut by 2 bases and J by 1 base, with 3 bases left in between. Per the germline V gene, CDR1 is LNHNV and CDR2 is YYDKDF (reference sequence). The CDR3 DNA sequence: TGTGCCACCAGCAGAACATCTGGGGCCAACGTCCTGACTTTC. This sequence encodes CATSRTSGANVLTF. Filled out from reference TRBV15 and TRBJ2-6, the complete variable domain reads DAMVIQNPRYQVTQFGKPVTLSCSQTLNHNVMYWYQQKSSQAPKLLFHYYDKDFNNEADTPDNFQSRRPNTSFCFLDIRSPGLGDTAMYLCATSRTSGANVLTFGAGSRLTVL.

The genes are TRBV5-1 and TRBJ2-2, with a possible D match to TRBD2 (6 bases). The germline V gene has CDR1 SGHRS and CDR2 YFSETQ. Trimming took off 1 base at V and 1 base at J, with 11 bases between the two ends. CDR3 size: 16 residues. The CDR3 DNA reads TGCGCCAGCAGCTTGCTGCGGGGTGTGAACACCGGGGAGCTGTTTTTT. Amino acid sequence: CASSLLRGVNTGELFF.

This clone rates as medium-sized. This CDR3 is CASSVEARRVRETQYF. CDR3 DNA: TGTGCCAGCAGCGTAGAAGCCAGACGTGTTCGGGAGACCCAGTACTTC. The chain couples TRBV9 to TRBJ2-5, with unresolved D. Trimming pared 0 bases from V and 5 bases from J, leaving 17 bases between. Per the germline V gene, CDR1 is SGDLS and CDR2 is YYNGEE. CDR3 length: 16 residues.

This clone turned up a few times. The rearrangement joins TRBV23-1 to TRBJ1-4; unclear D gene. TRBV23-1 is annotated as an ORF whose role is uncertain. V dropped 6 bases and J dropped 4 bases, with 18 bases sitting between them. CDR3 size: 16 residues. The CDR3 reads CASSQRHFGVNEKLFF. Written as DNA, the CDR3 is TGCGCCAGCAGCCAAAGGCATTTTGGGGTTAATGAAAAACTGTTTTTT.

This clone showed up just a few times. CDR3 DNA sequence: TGCGCCAGCAGCCTCCCTACCTCCAGCACAGATACGCAGTATTTT. Its protein product is CASSLPTSSTDTQYF. This chain links TRBV4-1 with TRBJ2-3; no reliable D call. This CDR3 region has 15 residues. CDR1 MGHRA and CDR2 YSYEKL come from the germline V gene. The V end was cut by 4 bases, the J end by 0 bases, with 11 bases between.

CDR3 protein: CASCAGEAYNEQFF. In DNA, the CDR3 is TGCGCCAGCTGTGCGGGAGAAGCGTACAATGAGCAGTTCTTC. This chain connects TRBV5-1 to TRBJ2-1; 7 bases line up with TRBD2. This CDR3 spans 14 amino acids. Losses at the gene ends were 7 bases for V and 4 bases for J; bases not matched to a gene: 8. Per germline, CDR1 SGHRS and CDR2 YFSETQ.

The gene calls are TRBV11-3 and TRBJ2-1; 9 nucleotides align to TRBD1. Per the germline V gene, CDR1 is SGHNT and CDR2 is YENEEA. The CDR3 is made up of 18 amino acids. V was pared by 5 bases and J by 5 bases, with 16 bases of the junction left unmatched. CDR3 amino acids: CASSRDVSRGQGNNEQFF. CDR3 DNA sequence: TGTGCCAGCAGCCGAGATGTAAGTCGGGGACAGGGAAACAATGAGCAGTTCTTC.

Many counts were recorded for this clone. The chain combines TRBV11-3 with TRBJ1-2; a weak D match, TRBD1 (6 bases). The CDR3 covers 14 residues. Trimming removed 5 bases at V and 3 bases at J, with 13 bases between. Germline CDR1 reads SGHNT; CDR2 reads YENEEA. The CDR3 region is CASSRQDSDYGYTF. CDR3 DNA sequence: TGTGCCAGCAGCCGACAGGATTCAGACTATGGCTACACCTTC. Filled out from reference TRBV11-3 and TRBJ1-2, the complete variable domain reads EAGVVQSPRYKIIEKKQPVAFWCNPISGHNTLYWYLQNLGQGPELLIRYENEEAVDDSQLPKDRFSAERLKGVDSTLKIQPAELGDSAVYLCASSRQDSDYGYTFGSGTRLTVV.